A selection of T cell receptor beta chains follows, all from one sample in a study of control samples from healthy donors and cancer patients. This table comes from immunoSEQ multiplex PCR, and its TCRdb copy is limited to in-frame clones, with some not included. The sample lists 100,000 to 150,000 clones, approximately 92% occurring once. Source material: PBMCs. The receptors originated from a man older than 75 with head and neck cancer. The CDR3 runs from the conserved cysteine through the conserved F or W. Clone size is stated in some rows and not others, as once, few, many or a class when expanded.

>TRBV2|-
CASSEVENTEAFF
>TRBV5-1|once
CASSLAGQDPRETQYF
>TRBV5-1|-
CASSLPPRTDTQYF
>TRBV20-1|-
CSAQWGNTIYF
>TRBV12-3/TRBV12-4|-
CASSRDYYEQYF
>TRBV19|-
CASSIDVGGVSYEQYF
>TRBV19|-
CASSLDRDSYNEQFF
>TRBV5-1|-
CASRNTGTTEAFF
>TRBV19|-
CASSRQGERGSPLHF
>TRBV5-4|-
CASSLSGGASNYGYTF
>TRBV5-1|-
CASSPDRGPVNEQFF
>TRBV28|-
CASSRYVGNQPQHF
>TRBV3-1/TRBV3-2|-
CASRTGGNTGELFF
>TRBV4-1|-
CASSQTSGGAADTQYF
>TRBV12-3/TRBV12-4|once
CASYSGGGDTQYF
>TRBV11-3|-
CASSFSPGQRQYF
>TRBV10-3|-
CAISIGGPYEQYF
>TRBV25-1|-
CASPPNRKENNQPQHF
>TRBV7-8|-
CASSLAGRTSGNTIYF
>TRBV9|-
CASSVLPDSSYEQYF
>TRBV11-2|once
CASSFRGEGNSPLHF
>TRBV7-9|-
CASSGTSGGGKETQYF
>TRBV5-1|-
CASSPRTGDGTIYF
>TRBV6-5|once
CASSYWREINSPLHF
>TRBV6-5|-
CASSPGMNTEAFF
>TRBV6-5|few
CASSVTGGRNNEQFF
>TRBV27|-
CASIGTGTNTEAFF
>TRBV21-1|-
CASSIQGNANTGELFF